The 10 T cell receptor beta chains below all came from one sample that was sequenced in a study of blood T cell repertoires in COVID-19. Sequenced by immunoSEQ multiplex PCR; TCRdb stores in-frame clones only, minus some. The sample lists about 100,000 clones, over 65% seen once, with roughly 13% in the top ten. Sequencing was performed on peripheral blood. The receptors come from a human donor in a cohort sampled during active COVID-19.

This chain connects TRBV6-5 to TRBJ1-2, with TRBD1 identical over 9 bases. Germline V gene data show CDR1 as MNHEY and CDR2 as SVGAGI. V was clipped by 7 bases and J by 2 bases; unmatched bases: 8. The CDR3 totals 15 residues. CDR3 region: CASTYGGQGNYGYTF. The CDR3, as DNA: TGTGCCAGCACCTACGGGGGACAGGGAAACTATGGCTACACCTTC.

V is TRBV18 and J is TRBJ2-1, with D perhaps TRBD2 (6 bases). V lost 3 bases to trimming and J lost 8 bases, with 20 bases between them. Germline V gives CDR1 KGHSH, CDR2 LQKENI. CDR3 length equals 16 residues. The CDR3 DNA follows: TGTGCCAGCTCACCGAACCAGGCTCGGAGCGGGTATGAGCAGTTCTTC. Translation gives CASSPNQARSGYEQFF. The whole variable domain, remainder taken from reference TRBV18 and TRBJ2-1, is NAGVMQNPRHLVRRRGQEARLRCSPMKGHSHVYWYRQLPEEGLKFMVYLQKENIIDESGMPKERFSAEFPKEGPSILRIQQVVRGDSAAYFCASSPNQARSGYEQFFGPGTRLTVL.

The chain joins TRBV5-1 to TRBJ2-3; the D gene is possibly TRBD1 (5 bases). This CDR3 has 15 amino acids. The ends were cut back, 2 bases at V and 0 bases at J, with 10 bases in the middle. Germline assignment: CDR1 SGHRS and CDR2 YFSETQ. CDR3 DNA: TGCGCCAGCAGCTTAGACAGCCTTAGCACAGATACGCAGTATTTT. Its translation: CASSLDSLSTDTQYF.

This clone was seen a few times. The V and J genes are TRBV19 and TRBJ1-5; the match to TRBD1 covers 10 bases. The CDR3 extends over 16 amino acids. V shed 1 base, J shed 4 bases, and the junction held 4 bases outside the gene matches. Per germline, CDR1 LNHDA and CDR2 SQIVND (reference sequence). DNA of the CDR3: TGTGCCAGTAGTATAGGGGACAGGGGAAGGAATCAGCCCCAGCATTTT. This sequence encodes CASSIGDRGRNQPQHF.

The chain employs TRBV11-2 and TRBJ2-7; TRBD2 matches at 8 bases. V was clipped by 4 bases and J by 0 bases; unmatched bases: 5. The CDR3 is made up of 15 amino acids. Germline assignment: CDR1 SGHAT and CDR2 FQNNGV. The CDR3 nucleotides are TGTGCCAGCAGCTCCAGCGGGAGCAGCTCCTACGAGCAGTACTTC. It encodes CASSSSGSSSYEQYF.

The chain recombines TRBV5-6 with TRBJ1-1; possible D gene TRBD1, 6 bases. Trimming stripped 2 bases from V and 5 bases from J, with 13 bases between. The CDR3 has 14 amino acids. CDR1 and CDR2 from the germline V gene are SGHDT and YYEEEE. The CDR3 coding sequence is TGTGCCAGCAGCTTTAACAGGGTTGGGACTGAAGCTTTCTTT. Translating it yields CASSFNRVGTEAFF.

This chain joins TRBV3-1 (or the pseudogene TRBV3-2) and TRBJ2-7; D call uncertain. CDR3 length: 9 amino acids. The V end lost 10 bases, the J end lost 3 bases, and 4 bases lay between the germline ends. The V gene's germline CDR1 is LGHDT and CDR2 YNNKEL (reference sequence). CDR3 loop: CATLYEQYF. The CDR3, as DNA: TGTGCCACCCTCTACGAGCAGTACTTC.

V usage is TRBV19 and J usage is TRBJ2-5, with 9 nucleotides matching TRBD1. The CDR3 sequence is 14 residues long. V lost 6 bases and J lost 5; bases outside the gene matches: 7. Germline CDR1 is LNHDA and CDR2 is SQIVND (reference sequence). The CDR3 loop reads CASSPTGGYETQYF. Here the CDR3 DNA reads TGTGCCAGTAGCCCTACAGGGGGCTATGAGACCCAGTACTTC.

The chain recombines TRBV5-8 with TRBJ2-7; a possible D gene is TRBD2 (7 bases). V was cut by 3 bases and J by 0 bases, with 16 bases left in between. Germline V CDR1 and CDR2: SGHTS, YDEGEE. The CDR3 spans 16 residues. CDR3: CASSSGRGWNSYEQYF. CDR3 DNA: TGTGCCAGCAGCTCTGGGAGGGGGTGGAACTCCTACGAGCAGTACTTC.

The J gene is TRBJ2-7, the V gene TRBV7-2, with 7 nucleotides matching TRBD2. The CDR3 has 16 residues. CDR1 SGHTA and CDR2 FQGNSA come from the germline V gene. V lost 5 bases, J lost 1 base, and 11 bases stayed unmatched. The CDR3 region is CASSLPRGGGSYEQYF. The CDR3 nucleotides are TGTGCCAGCAGCCTCCCCCGAGGCGGGGGATCCTACGAGCAGTACTTC.